What follows are 6 T cell receptor beta chains derived from one specimen sequenced in a study of regulatory T cells in long-lasting Graves disease. Sequencing libraries for TCR beta were prepared with iRepertoire HTBI primers and Arm-PCR of CDR3 regions. TCRdb processed the multiplex PCR reads anew with MiXCR; each CDR3 protein has one entry. The table includes more than 300,000 distinct CDR3 sequences, roughly 16% detected once. Time point noted: newly diagnosed GD, antithyroid drugs for less than 3 months. Extracted RNA from PBMCs served as the source of the TCR library. This material consisted of peripheral blood mononuclear cells (PBMCs), taken at new diagnosis, from a patient treated with antithyroid drugs. These receptors were taken from a female donor with Graves disease.

The genes are TRBV6-4 and TRBJ1-6; no firm D call. The CDR3 spans 14 residues. Germline values: CDR1 MRHNA, CDR2 SNTAGT. V was cut by 2 bases and J by 3 bases, with 5 bases left in between. The CDR3 here is CASSDGFYNSPLHF. The CDR3 nucleotides are TGTGCCAGCAGTGACGGATTCTATAATTCACCCCTCCACTTT.

This clonotype was counted many times. The V and J genes are TRBV9 and TRBJ1-6; TRBD1 matches 8 bases. The junction had 14 bases not matched to a gene; V was cut back by 2 bases and J by 7 bases. From germline, CDR1 is SGDLS and CDR2 YYNGEE. The CDR3 loop spans 18 amino acids. DNA of the CDR3: TGTGCCAGCAGCGTCGGGCTTCTAGCCGGACAGGGAAATTCACCCCTCCACTTT. This sequence encodes CASSVGLLAGQGNSPLHF. Based on the CDR3 plus reference TRBV9 and TRBJ1-6, the full variable domain is DSGVTQTPKHLITATGQRVTLRCSPRSGDLSVYWYQQSLDQGLQFLIQYYNGEERAKGNILERFSAQQFPDLHSELNLSSLELGDSALYFCASSVGLLAGQGNSPLHFGNGTRLTVT.

This clonotype was found many times. The gene calls are TRBV7-2 and TRBJ1-2; 7 nucleotides align to TRBD1. Germline assignment: CDR1 SGHTA and CDR2 FQGNSA. The CDR3 is 15 residues long. The V gene end was trimmed by 5 bases and the J gene end by 8 bases; junction bases not matched to a gene: 14. CDR3 amino acids: CASSLRTGRAEGYTF. CDR3 DNA sequence: TGTGCCAGCAGCCTACGGACAGGTCGTGCGGAGGGCTACACCTTC.

Many counts were recorded for this clonotype. The chain combines TRBV4-2 with TRBJ1-6; a weak D match, TRBD1 (6 bases). V shed 0 bases and J shed 7 bases, with 13 bases lying between them. CDR3 size: 16 residues. Germline CDR1 and CDR2: LGHNA and YNFKEQ. The DNA for the CDR3 is TGTGCCAGCAGCCAAGATCCTAGGGGGGGAAATTCACCCCTCCACTTT. It specifies CASSQDPRGGNSPLHF.

There are many counts of this clonotype. The rearrangement uses TRBV7-9 and TRBJ2-7; TRBD2 aligns across 7 bases. The germline CDR1 and CDR2 sequences are SEHNR and FQNEAQ (reference sequence). Trimming took 7 bases from V and 5 from J; bases not matched to a gene: 14. This CDR3 comprises 15 residues. The CDR3 loop is CASTLGVGGVDEQYF. The DNA for the CDR3 is TGTGCCAGCACCCTAGGCGTGGGAGGGGTCGACGAGCAGTACTTC.

This chain links TRBV28 with TRBJ2-5, with TRBD2 identical over 16 bases. Germline V gives CDR1 MDHEN, CDR2 SYDVKM. The CDR3 has 17 amino acids. V trimming: 3 bases; J trimming: 8 bases; junction bases outside the gene matches: 9. CDR3 protein: CASSLGTSGGAMDTQYF. In nucleotides, the CDR3 is TGTGCCAGCAGTTTGGGGACTAGCGGGGGGGCGATGGATACCCAGTACTTC.